Sequencing of this T cell receptor beta chain was carried out in a study of T cell responses to AZD1222 COVID-19 vaccine. Regarding the study as a whole: Repertoires were collected only later (after the peak T cell response had occurred). Among AZD1222 vaccinees, only 5 to 7 were seropositive at baseline.

The table came from immunoSEQ multiplex PCR; TCRdb's copy has only in-frame clones and leaves some out. The table lists over 150,000 clones, around 90% of them singletons. In the case of this clone: Its specificity is not known.

This CDR3 comprises 13 residues. The V gene's germline CDR1 is MNHNY and CDR2 SVGAGI (reference sequence). V lost 1 base, J lost 4 bases, and 6 bases lay in between. V is TRBV6-6 and J is TRBJ2-3; D call uncertain. The sequence was collected from an adult in good health. Sequencing was performed on peripheral blood, taken on day 0 of MenACWY control vaccination. This chain's CDR3 is CASSYWGADTQYF. The DNA for the CDR3 is TGTGCCAGCAGTTACTGGGGTGCAGATACGCAGTATTTT.